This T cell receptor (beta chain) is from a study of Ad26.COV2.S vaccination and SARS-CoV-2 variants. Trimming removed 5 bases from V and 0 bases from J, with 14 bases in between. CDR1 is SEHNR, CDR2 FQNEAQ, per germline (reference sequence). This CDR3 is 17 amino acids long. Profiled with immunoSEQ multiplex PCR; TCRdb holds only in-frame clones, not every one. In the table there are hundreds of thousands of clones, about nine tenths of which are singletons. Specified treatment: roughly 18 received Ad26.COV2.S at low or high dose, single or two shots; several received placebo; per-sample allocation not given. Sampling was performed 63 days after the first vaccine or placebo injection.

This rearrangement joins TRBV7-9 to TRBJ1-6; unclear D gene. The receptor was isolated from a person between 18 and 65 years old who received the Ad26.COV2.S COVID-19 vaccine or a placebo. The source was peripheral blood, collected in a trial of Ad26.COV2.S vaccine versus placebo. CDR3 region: CASSPLDESSYNSPLHF. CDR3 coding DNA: TGTGCCAGCAGCCCTTTGGACGAGAGCTCCTATAATTCACCCCTCCACTTT.